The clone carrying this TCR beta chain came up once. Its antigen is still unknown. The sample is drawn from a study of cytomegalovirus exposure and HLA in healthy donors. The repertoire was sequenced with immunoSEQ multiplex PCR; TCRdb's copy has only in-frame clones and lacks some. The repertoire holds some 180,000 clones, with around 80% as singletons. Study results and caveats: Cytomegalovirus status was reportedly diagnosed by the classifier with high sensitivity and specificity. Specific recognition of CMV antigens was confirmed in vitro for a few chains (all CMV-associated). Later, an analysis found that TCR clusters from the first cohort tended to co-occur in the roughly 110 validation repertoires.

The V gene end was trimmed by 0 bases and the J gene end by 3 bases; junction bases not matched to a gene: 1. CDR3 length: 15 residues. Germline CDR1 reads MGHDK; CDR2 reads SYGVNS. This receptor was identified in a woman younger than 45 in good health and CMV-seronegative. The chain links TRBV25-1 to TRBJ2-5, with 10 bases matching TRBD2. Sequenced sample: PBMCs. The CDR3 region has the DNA TGTGCCAGCAGTGAATACGGACTAGCGGAAGAGACCCAGTACTTC. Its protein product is CASSEYGLAEETQYF.